This T cell receptor beta chain stems from a study of blood T cells in healthy people across ages. This clonotype was seen more than once but under ten times. V was shortened by 3 bases and J by 10 bases, with 16 bases between the two germline ends. The CDR3 sequence is 14 residues long. Alongside a J-beta primer mix, a sample-barcoded 5' primer served in a second PCR lasting about 7 to 12 cycles. Each cDNA was tagged by a template-switch adaptor containing 12 random nucleotides. TCRdb re-called the 5' RACE reads through MiXCR, storing one row per CDR3 protein. Counted here are 550,000 to 650,000 distinct CDR3 sequences, about 28% occurring once; the ten biggest clones make up 3% to 4.5%. The sample was also reused in another study, on T cells of mothers and their children. In that study: The authors detected no persistent microchimeric T cell clones.

The sample comprised blood. This TCR was recovered from a boy younger than 10 in good health. V and J are TRBV12-3 or TRBV12-4 and TRBJ2-1; D ambiguous. The CDR3, as DNA: TGTGCCAGCAGTTTGGATGATAGGGATGGGGAGCAGTTCTTC. This sequence encodes CASSLDDRDGEQFF.